Below, 3 T cell receptor beta chains from the same sample are listed, as sequenced in a study of blood T cell repertoires in COVID-19. Sequencing used immunoSEQ multiplex PCR; TCRdb keeps in-frame clones, though not all of them. The top ten hold approximately 7.8% of the sample, which has about 190,000 clones, 82% seen once. Sequenced: peripheral blood. Every receptor here comes from a woman in her sixties with COVID-19, enrolled during active disease.

The rearrangement joins TRBV5-1 to TRBJ2-5; TRBD1 matches at 10 bases. The CDR3 is 14 residues long. CDR1 and CDR2 from the germline V gene are SGHRS and YFSETQ. J gave up 5 bases and V 4 bases, and 5 bases lay outside the gene matches. The CDR3 nucleotides are TGCGCCAGCAGCCCGGGACAGGGGAGGGAGACCCAGTACTTC. This translates into CASSPGQGRETQYF.

The chain recombines TRBV6-4 with TRBJ2-3, with D perhaps matching TRBD2 (7 bases). The V and J ends lost 5 bases and 7 bases respectively, with 19 bases between them. CDR1 and CDR2 from the germline V gene are MRHNA and SNTAGT. CDR3 length equals 15 residues. For the CDR3, the DNA is TGTGCCAGCAGTACCGAGCCCGCGGGGGCGAATACGCAGTATTTT. This translates into CASSTEPAGANTQYF.

This chain links TRBV2 with TRBJ2-5; weak D call: TRBD1 (6 bases). The V end lost 6 bases, the J end lost 4 bases, and 15 bases lay between the germline ends. CDR1 and CDR2 from the germline V gene are SNHLY and FYNNEI. This CDR3 region has 14 residues. CDR3 coding DNA: TGTGCCAGCAGCCCCTCCCTAGGGGGAGAGACCCAGTACTTC. Its protein is CASSPSLGGETQYF.